This T cell receptor beta chain is drawn from a study of cytomegalovirus exposure and HLA in healthy donors. Study overall: It was reported in a later analysis that the 120 or so validation repertoires used the same platform as the roughly 700 first-cohort repertoires.

Trimming pared 3 bases from V and 1 base from J, leaving 7 bases between. CDR3 length: 14 amino acids. CDR1 and CDR2 (germline): GTSNPN, SVGIG (reference sequence). Concerning this clone itself: No antigen is known for it.

The donors were part of the validation cohort, which consisted of more than 90 subjects and was separate from the first cohort of about 670 subjects. Study observations and caveats: The tendency of first-cohort TCR clusters to co-occur in the 120 or so validation repertoires was the finding of a later analysis. The study flagged 150 to 200 TCR beta chains as cytomegalovirus-associated.

Libraries were prepared by immunoSEQ multiplex PCR; TCRdb keeps only in-frame clonotypes and omits some of them. The sample records about 140,000 clones, roughly 89% being singletons. This receptor was identified in a man between 18 and 35 years old in good health and CMV-seropositive. The chain couples TRBV30 to TRBJ2-6, with D possibly being TRBD2 (5 bases). Material: PBMCs. The CDR3 sequence is CAWRAGSGANVLTF. The CDR3, as DNA: TGTGCCTGGAGGGCGGGTTCTGGGGCCAACGTCCTGACTTTC.